The present TCR beta chain was sequenced within a study of vaccination and CD4 T cells after COVID-19. Across the study: Overlapping SARS-CoV-2, HCoV-NL63, HCoV-OC43 and HCoV-229E spike peptides were used to stimulate cells.

Noted treatment: roughly ten-day PBMC culture with coronavirus spike peptide pools or control peptides (ViraFEST assay). From the unexposed donor, CD4+ T cells were collected ahead of the COVID-19 pandemic (2011-2018). On this clonotype: Its antigen is undetermined.

The CDR3 is made up of 15 amino acids. Trimming pared 2 bases from V and 5 bases from J, leaving 15 bases between. Germline V gene sequence: CDR1 SNHLY, CDR2 FYNNEI. The Oncomine TCR Beta short-read assay was what sequenced the DNA obtained from cultured CD4+ T cells. MiXCR was run by TCRdb on the PCR reads, yielding one entry per CDR3 protein. The table has roughly 6,600 distinct CDR3 sequences, about 36% seen once; the top ten hold around 38%. The chain is built from TRBV2 and TRBJ2-5; D is possibly TRBD1 or TRBD2 (6 bases each). Sequencing was performed on CD4+ T cells from blood, cultured in vitro. This TCR was sampled from a human donor in good health. In DNA form, the CDR3 reads TGTGCCAGCAGTGAACAAGGGGGGCCTCGGGAGACCCAGTACTTC. Its translation is CASSEQGGPRETQYF.